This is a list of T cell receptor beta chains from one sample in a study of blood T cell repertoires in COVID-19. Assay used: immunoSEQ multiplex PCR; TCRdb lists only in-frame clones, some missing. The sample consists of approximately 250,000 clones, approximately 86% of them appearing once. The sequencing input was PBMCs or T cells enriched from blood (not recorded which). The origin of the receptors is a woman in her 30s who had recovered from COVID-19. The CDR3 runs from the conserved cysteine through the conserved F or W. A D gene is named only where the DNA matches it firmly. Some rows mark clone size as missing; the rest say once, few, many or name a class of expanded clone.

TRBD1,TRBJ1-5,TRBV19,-,CASSIARTGGRQPQHF,TGTGCCAGTAGTATAGCCCGCACAGGGGGGCGGCAGCCCCAGCATTTT
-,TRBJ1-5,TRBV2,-,CASRDFGNSNQPQHF,TGTGCCAGCCGTGATTTCGGTAATAGCAATCAGCCCCAGCATTTT
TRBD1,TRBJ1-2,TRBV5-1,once,CASSVGQGVYGYTF,TGCGCCAGCAGCGTGGGACAGGGGGTCTATGGCTACACCTTC
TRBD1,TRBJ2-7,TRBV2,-,CASLRDRGLGEQYF,TGTGCCAGCCTCCGAGACAGGGGGCTGGGGGAGCAGTACTTC
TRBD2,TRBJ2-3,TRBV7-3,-,CASSARLAGEMGPDTDTQYF,TGTGCCAGCAGCGCCCGACTAGCGGGAGAGATGGGACCGGACACAGATACGCAGTATTTT
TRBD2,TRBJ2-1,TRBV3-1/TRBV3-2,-,CASSQPAGAVYNEQFF,TGTGCCAGCAGCCAACCGGCGGGAGCGGTTTACAATGAGCAGTTCTTC
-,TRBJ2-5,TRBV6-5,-,CASSYSQIQETQYF,TGTGCCAGCAGTTACTCCCAAATCCAAGAGACCCAGTACTTC
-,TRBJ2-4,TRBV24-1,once,CATSDPRAGERNIQYF,TGTGCCACCAGTGACCCCCGGGCAGGGGAGAGAAACATTCAGTACTTC
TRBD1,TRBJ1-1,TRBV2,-,CATEDRGLPNTEAFF,TGTGCCACCGAAGACAGGGGGCTCCCGAACACTGAAGCTTTCTTT
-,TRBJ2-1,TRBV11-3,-,CASSFNRLSTQFF,TGTGCCAGCAGCTTTAACAGGTTAAGCACCCAGTTCTTC
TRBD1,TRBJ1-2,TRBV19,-,CASSAKDRVVYGYTF,TGTGCCAGTAGTGCAAAGGACAGGGTCGTCTATGGCTACACCTTC
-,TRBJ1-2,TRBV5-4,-,CASSLERSYGYTF,TGTGCCAGCAGCTTAGAGAGGAGCTATGGCTACACCTTC
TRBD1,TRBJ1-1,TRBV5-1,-,CASSLDFWDRVGAEAFF,TGCGCCAGCAGCTTGGACTTCTGGGACAGGGTTGGTGCTGAAGCTTTCTTT
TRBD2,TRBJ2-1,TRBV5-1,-,CASSKGLAGVPYNEQFF,TGCGCCAGCAGCAAGGGACTAGCGGGAGTCCCCTACAATGAGCAGTTCTTC
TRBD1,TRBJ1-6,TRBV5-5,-,CASSLGGSSPLHF,TGTGCCAGCAGCTTAGGGGGCTCCTCACCCCTCCACTTT
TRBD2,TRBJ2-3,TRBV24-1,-,CATSDPAAGDSTDTQYF,TGTGCCACCAGTGACCCCGCAGCGGGAGATAGCACAGATACGCAGTATTTT
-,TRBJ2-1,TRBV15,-,CATSRDHSYYNEQFF,TGTGCCACCAGCAGAGACCACTCCTATTACAATGAGCAGTTCTTC
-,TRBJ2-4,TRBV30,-,CAWSGSRQAKNIQYF,TGTGCCTGGAGTGGATCGCGACAGGCCAAAAACATTCAGTACTTC
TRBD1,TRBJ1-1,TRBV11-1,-,CASSLSGGPNRAFF,TGTGCCAGCAGCTTATCAGGGGGGCCTAACAGAGCTTTCTTT
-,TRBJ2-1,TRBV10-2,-,CATQRAYNEQFF,TGCGCCACTCAGCGGGCCTACAATGAGCAGTTCTTC
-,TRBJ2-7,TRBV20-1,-,CSASKAILTYEQYF,TGCAGTGCTAGTAAGGCTATACTAACCTACGAGCAGTACTTC
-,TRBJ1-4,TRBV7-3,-,CASSLSVPTNEKLFF,TGTGCCAGCAGCTTAAGCGTGCCAACTAATGAAAAACTGTTTTTT
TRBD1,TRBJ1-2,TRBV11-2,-,CASSPRTGGFGYTF,TGTGCCAGCAGCCCAAGGACAGGGGGCTTTGGCTACACCTTC
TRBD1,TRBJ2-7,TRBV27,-,CASSLSLTGYEQYF,TGTGCCAGCAGTTTATCCCTGACAGGGTACGAGCAGTACTTC
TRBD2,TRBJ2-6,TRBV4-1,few,CASSLLRRGAGANVLTF,TGCGCCAGCAGCCTCCTCCGTCGGGGGGCTGGGGCCAACGTCCTGACTTTC
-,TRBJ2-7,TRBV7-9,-,CASSPGGFYEQYF,TGTGCCAGCAGCCCAGGGGGGTTCTACGAGCAGTACTTC
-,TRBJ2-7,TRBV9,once,CASSPSQNEQYF,TGTGCCAGCAGCCCCTCCCAGAACGAGCAGTACTTC
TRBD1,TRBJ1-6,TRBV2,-,CASRGTGGLGSYNSPLHF,TGTGCCAGCAGGGGGACAGGGGGCCTCGGCTCCTATAATTCACCCCTCCACTTT
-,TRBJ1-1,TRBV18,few,CASFGYPATEAFF,TGTGCCAGCTTCGGGTACCCCGCCACTGAAGCTTTCTTT
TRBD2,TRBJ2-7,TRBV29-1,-,CSVAGGKSYEQYF,TGCAGCGTTGCGGGGGGGAAGTCCTACGAGCAGTACTTC
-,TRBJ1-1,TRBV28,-,CASSLILNTEAFF,TGTGCCAGCAGCTTAATACTAAACACTGAAGCTTTCTTT
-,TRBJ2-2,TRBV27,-,CASSLTFTGTGELFF,TGTGCCAGCAGCCTGACCTTCACAGGGACCGGGGAGCTGTTTTTT
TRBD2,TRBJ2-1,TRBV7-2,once,CASSLGLAGPSSYNEQFF,TGTGCCAGCAGCCTCGGACTAGCTGGGCCTAGCTCCTACAATGAGCAGTTCTTC
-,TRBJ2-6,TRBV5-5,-,CASSLGGPGANVLTF,TGTGCCAGCAGCTTGGGGGGCCCAGGGGCCAACGTCCTGACTTTC
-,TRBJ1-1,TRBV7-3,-,CASSLNRNTEAFF,TGTGCCAGCAGCTTAAACAGGAACACTGAAGCTTTCTTT
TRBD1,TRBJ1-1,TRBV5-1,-,CASSPDPGQVNTEAFF,TGCGCCAGCAGCCCTGACCCCGGACAGGTAAACACTGAAGCTTTCTTT
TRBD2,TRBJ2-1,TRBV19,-,CASSLLAGINNEQFF,TGTGCCAGTAGCTTACTAGCGGGAATCAACAATGAGCAGTTCTTC
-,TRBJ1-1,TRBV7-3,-,CASSLRGNTEAFF,TGTGCCAGCAGCTTAAGAGGGAACACTGAAGCTTTCTTT
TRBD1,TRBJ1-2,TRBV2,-,CASCTGGTNYGYTF,TGTGCCAGCTGTACAGGGGGGACTAACTATGGCTACACCTTC
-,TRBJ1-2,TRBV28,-,CASNPRFRGKGGYTF,TGTGCCAGCAACCCCCGGTTTAGGGGAAAGGGTGGCTACACCTTC
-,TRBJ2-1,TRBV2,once,CASSEAEYRDEQFF,TGTGCCAGCAGTGAAGCGGAGTACAGGGATGAGCAGTTCTTC
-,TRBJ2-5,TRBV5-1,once,CASSLVGGQETQYF,TGCGCCAGCAGCTTGGTAGGGGGCCAAGAGACCCAGTACTTC
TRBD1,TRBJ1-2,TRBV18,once,CASSPEGGGYTF,TGTGCCAGCTCACCGGAAGGGGGCGGCTACACCTTC
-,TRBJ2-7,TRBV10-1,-,CASSESFQKAYEQYF,TGCGCCAGCAGTGAGTCATTTCAGAAAGCCTACGAGCAGTACTTC
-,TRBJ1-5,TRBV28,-,CASSLYYRSQPQHF,TGTGCCAGCAGTCTTTACTACAGGTCTCAGCCCCAGCATTTT
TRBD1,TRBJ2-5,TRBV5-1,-,CASSQRWDRGETQYF,TGCGCCAGCAGCCAGAGATGGGACAGGGGGGAGACCCAGTACTTC
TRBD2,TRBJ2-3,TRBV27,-,CASSPSSGGYTDTQYF,TGTGCCAGCAGTCCATCTAGCGGGGGCTACACAGATACGCAGTATTTT
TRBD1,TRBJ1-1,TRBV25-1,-,CASSESGTGPADTEAFF,TGTGCCAGCAGTGAATCCGGGACAGGCCCTGCGGACACTGAAGCTTTCTTT
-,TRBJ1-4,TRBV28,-,CASSLSGHSNEKLFF,TGTGCCAGCAGTTTATCGGGACACTCTAATGAAAAACTGTTTTTT
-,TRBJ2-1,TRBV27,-,CASSLRGRPNNEQFF,TGTGCCAGCAGTTTACGGGGGAGGCCCAACAATGAGCAGTTCTTC
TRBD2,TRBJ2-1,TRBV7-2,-,CASSLPGLAGGRVWNEQFF,TGTGCCAGCAGCTTACCCGGACTAGCGGGGGGGCGTGTGTGGAATGAGCAGTTCTTC
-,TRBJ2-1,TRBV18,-,CASSPLSGSHEQFF,TGTGCCAGCTCACCACTCTCCGGGAGCCATGAGCAGTTCTTC
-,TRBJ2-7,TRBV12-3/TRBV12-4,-,CARGGGVYEQYF,TGTGCCAGGGGTGGAGGGGTTTACGAGCAGTACTTC
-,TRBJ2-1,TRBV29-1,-,CSVVTPSSYNEQFF,TGCAGCGTTGTTACCCCGAGCTCCTACAATGAGCAGTTCTTC
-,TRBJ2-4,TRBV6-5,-,CASSPTTGENIQYF,TGTGCCAGCAGTCCCACGACCGGGGAAAACATTCAGTACTTC
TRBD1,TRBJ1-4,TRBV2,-,CASSYTGDSKEKLFF,TGTGCCAGCAGTTACACAGGGGATTCGAAGGAAAAACTGTTTTTT
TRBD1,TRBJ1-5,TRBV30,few,CAWSVRESGGKNQPQHF,TGTGCCTGGAGTGTACGAGAGTCAGGGGGTAAAAATCAGCCCCAGCATTTT
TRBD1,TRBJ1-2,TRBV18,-,CASSPVILDRAAINYGYTF,TGTGCCAGCTCACCGGTTATACTGGACAGGGCTGCCATCAACTATGGCTACACCTTC
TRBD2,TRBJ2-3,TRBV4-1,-,CASSQAGGRLAGPLDTQYF,TGCGCCAGCAGCCAAGCGGGAGGGAGACTAGCGGGACCATTAGATACGCAGTATTTT
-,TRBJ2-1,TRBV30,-,CAWKDSYNEQFF,TGTGCCTGGAAAGACAGCTACAATGAGCAGTTCTTC